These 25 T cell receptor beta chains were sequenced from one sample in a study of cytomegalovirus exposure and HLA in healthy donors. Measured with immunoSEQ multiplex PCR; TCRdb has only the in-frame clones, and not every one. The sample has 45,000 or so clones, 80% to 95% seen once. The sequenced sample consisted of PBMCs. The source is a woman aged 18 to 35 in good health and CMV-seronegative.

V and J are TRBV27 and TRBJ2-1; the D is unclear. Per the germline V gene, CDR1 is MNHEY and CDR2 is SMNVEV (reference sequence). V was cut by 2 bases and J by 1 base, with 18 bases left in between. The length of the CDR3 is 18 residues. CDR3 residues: CASSLRFRFEKSYNEQFF. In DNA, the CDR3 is TGTGCCAGCAGTTTACGGTTTAGATTCGAGAAATCCTACAATGAGCAGTTCTTC.

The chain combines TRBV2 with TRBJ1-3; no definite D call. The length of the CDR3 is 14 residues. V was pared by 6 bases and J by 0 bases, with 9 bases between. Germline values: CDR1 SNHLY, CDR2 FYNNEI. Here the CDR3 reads CASSVTSSGNTIYF. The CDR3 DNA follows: TGTGCCAGCAGCGTTACAAGCTCTGGAAACACCATATATTTT.

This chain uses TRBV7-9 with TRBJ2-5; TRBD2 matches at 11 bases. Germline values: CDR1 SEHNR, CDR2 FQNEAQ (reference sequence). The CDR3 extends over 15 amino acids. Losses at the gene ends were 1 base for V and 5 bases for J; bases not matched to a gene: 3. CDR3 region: CASSLVAGGTETQYF. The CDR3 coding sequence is TGTGCCAGCAGCTTAGTAGCGGGGGGGACGGAGACCCAGTACTTC.

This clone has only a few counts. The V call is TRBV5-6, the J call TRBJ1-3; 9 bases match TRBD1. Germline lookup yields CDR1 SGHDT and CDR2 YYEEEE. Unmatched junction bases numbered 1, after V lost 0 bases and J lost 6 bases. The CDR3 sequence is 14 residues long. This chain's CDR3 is CASSLAQGANTIYF. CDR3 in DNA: TGTGCCAGCAGCTTGGCACAGGGGGCAAACACCATATATTTT.

The CDR3 here is CASSEQTYLRETQYF. The DNA of the CDR3 is TGTGCCAGCAGTGAACAGACCTACCTGAGGGAGACCCAGTACTTC. The chain recombines TRBV6-1 with TRBJ2-5; D not resolved. V was clipped by 2 bases and J by 5 bases, with 15 bases between them. CDR3 length equals 15 residues. Germline V gives CDR1 MNHNS, CDR2 SASEGT.

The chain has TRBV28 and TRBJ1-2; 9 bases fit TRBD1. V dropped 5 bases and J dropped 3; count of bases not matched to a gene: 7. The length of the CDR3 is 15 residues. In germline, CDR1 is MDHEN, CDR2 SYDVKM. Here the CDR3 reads CASSTRQGVYYGYTF. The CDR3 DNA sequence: TGTGCCAGCAGTACCCGACAGGGGGTCTACTATGGCTACACCTTC.

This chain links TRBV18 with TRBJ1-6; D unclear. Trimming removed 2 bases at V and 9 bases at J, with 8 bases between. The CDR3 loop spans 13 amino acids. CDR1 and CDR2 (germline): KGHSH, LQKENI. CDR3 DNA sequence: TGTGCCAGCTCACCAGGCAGTGCTTCACCCCTCCACTTT. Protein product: CASSPGSASPLHF.

For the CDR3, the DNA is TGTGCCAGCAGTCGTACCGGGAGATGGATAGTACAGCCCCAGCATTTT. Its translation is CASSRTGRWIVQPQHF. The chain employs TRBV28 and TRBJ1-5; the D is unclear. Per germline, CDR1 MDHEN and CDR2 SYDVKM. The CDR3 sequence is 16 residues long. Trimming left V 5 bases short and J 7 bases short, with 21 bases between.

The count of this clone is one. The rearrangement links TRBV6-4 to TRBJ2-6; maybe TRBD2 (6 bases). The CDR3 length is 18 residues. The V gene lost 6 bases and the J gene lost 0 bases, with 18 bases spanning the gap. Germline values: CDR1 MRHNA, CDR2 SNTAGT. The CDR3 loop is CASSPAAGTYSGANVLTF. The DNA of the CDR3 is TGTGCCAGCAGCCCCGCTGCAGGGACTTACTCTGGGGCCAACGTCCTGACTTTC.

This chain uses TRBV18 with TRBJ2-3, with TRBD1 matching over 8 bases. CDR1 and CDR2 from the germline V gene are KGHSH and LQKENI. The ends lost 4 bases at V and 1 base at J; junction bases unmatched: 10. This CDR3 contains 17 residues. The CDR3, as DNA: TGTGCCAGCTCACTTGACAGGGGTCGCGTGGGCACAGATACGCAGTATTTT. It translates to CASSLDRGRVGTDTQYF.

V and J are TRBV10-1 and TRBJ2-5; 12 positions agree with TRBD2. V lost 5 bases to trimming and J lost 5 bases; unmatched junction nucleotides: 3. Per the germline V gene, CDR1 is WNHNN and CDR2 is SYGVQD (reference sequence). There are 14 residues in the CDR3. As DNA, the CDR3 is TGCGCCAGCAGTAAGACTAGCGGGGGTGAGACCCAGTACTTC. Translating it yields CASSKTSGGETQYF.

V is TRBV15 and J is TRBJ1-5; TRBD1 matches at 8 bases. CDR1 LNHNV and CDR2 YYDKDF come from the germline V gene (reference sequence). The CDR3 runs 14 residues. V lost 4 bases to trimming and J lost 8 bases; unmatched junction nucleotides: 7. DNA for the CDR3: TGTGCCACCAGCACCGACAGGGGCGGGAAGCCCCAGCATTTT. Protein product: CATSTDRGGKPQHF.

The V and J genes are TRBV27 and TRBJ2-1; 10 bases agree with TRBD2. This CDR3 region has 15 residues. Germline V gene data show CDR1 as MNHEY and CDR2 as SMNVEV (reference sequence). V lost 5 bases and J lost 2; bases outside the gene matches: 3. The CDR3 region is CASSPTSGTYNEQFF. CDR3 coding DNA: TGTGCCAGCAGTCCTACTAGCGGGACCTACAATGAGCAGTTCTTC.

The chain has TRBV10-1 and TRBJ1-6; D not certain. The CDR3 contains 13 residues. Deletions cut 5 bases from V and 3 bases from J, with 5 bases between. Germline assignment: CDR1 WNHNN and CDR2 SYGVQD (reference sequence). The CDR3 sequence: CASSNSYNSPLHF. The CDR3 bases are TGCGCCAGCAGTAACAGCTATAATTCACCCCTCCACTTT.

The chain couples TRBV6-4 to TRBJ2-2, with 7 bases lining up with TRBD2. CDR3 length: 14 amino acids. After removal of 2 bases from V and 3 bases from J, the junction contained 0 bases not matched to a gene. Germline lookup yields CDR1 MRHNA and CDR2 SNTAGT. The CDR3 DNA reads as TGTGCCAGCAGTGACGGGAGGGACACCGGGGAGCTGTTTTTT. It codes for CASSDGRDTGELFF.

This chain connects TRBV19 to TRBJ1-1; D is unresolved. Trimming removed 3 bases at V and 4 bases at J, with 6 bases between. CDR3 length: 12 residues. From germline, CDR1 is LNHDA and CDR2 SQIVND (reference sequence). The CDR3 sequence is CASSIGATEAFF. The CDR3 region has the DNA TGTGCCAGTAGTATTGGAGCCACTGAAGCTTTCTTT.

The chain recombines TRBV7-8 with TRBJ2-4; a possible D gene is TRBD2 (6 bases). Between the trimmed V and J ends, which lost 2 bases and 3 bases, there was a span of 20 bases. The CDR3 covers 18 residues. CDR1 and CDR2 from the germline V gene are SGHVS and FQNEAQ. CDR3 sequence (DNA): TGTGCCAGCAGCTTAAAGGGGACCAACGAGGGAGGCAAAAACATTCAGTACTTC. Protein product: CASSLKGTNEGGKNIQYF.

The CDR3 nucleotides are TGTGCCATCAGTGAGTCGTTGGGACAGGAAGTATTAACCTTC. Amino acids: CAISESLGQEVLTF. This chain joins TRBV10-3 and TRBJ1-2; TRBD1 matches 8 bases. Germline V gene sequence: CDR1 ENHRY, CDR2 SYGVKD. The CDR3 loop spans 14 amino acids. With V trimmed by 0 bases and J by 14 bases, 11 bases remained unmatched.

DNA for the CDR3: TGTGCCAGCAGTGAATATAGAGCGGGCTCCCAAGAGACCCAGTACTTC. Residues: CASSEYRAGSQETQYF. The chain uses TRBV25-1 and TRBJ2-5; the D gene is possibly TRBD2 (6 bases). The V end was cut by 0 bases, the J end by 1 base, with 12 bases between. Germline CDR1 MGHDK, CDR2 SYGVNS. The length of the CDR3 is 16 residues. Looking up the rest from reference TRBV25-1 and TRBJ2-5 gives the full variable domain: EADIYQTPRYLVIGTGKKITLECSQTMGHDKMYWYQQDPGMELHLIHYSYGVNSTEKGDLSSESTVSRIRTEHFPLTLESARPSHTSQYLCASSEYRAGSQETQYFGPGTRLLVL.

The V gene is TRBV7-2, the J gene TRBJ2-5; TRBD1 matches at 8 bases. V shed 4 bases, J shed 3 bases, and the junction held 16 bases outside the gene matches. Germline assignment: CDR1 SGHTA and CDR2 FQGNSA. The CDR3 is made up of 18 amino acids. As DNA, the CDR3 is TGTGCCAGCAGCTCCGTATGGGACAGGCGAAAGACTGAAGAGACCCAGTACTTC. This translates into CASSSVWDRRKTEETQYF.

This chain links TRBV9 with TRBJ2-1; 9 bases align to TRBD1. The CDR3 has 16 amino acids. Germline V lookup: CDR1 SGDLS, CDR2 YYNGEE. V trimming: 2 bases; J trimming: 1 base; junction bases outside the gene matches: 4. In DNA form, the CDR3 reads TGTGCCAGCAGCGTGGGGACAGGGCTTTCCTACAATGAGCAGTTCTTC. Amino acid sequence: CASSVGTGLSYNEQFF. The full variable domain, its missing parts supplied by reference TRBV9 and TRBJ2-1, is DSGVTQTPKHLITATGQRVTLRCSPRSGDLSVYWYQQSLDQGLQFLIQYYNGEERAKGNILERFSAQQFPDLHSELNLSSLELGDSALYFCASSVGTGLSYNEQFFGPGTRLTVL.

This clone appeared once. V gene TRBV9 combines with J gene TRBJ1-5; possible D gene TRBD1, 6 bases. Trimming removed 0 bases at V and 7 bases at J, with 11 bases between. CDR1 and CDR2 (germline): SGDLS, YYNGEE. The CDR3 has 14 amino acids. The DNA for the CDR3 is TGTGCCAGCAGCGTAGCAGGGGTTGACCAGCCCCAGCATTTT. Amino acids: CASSVAGVDQPQHF.

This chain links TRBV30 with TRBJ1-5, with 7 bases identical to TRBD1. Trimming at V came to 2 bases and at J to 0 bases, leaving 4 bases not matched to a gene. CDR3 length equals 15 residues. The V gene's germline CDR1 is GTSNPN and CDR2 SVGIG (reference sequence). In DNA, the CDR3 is TGTGCCTGGAGTACGGGACAGTCTAGCAATCAGCCCCAGCATTTT. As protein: CAWSTGQSSNQPQHF.

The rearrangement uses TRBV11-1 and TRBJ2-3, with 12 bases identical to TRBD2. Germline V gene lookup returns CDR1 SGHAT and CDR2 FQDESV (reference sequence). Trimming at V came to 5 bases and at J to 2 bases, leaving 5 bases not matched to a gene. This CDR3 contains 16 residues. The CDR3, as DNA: TGTGCCAGCAGCCCCAGACTAGCGGGGGACACAGATACGCAGTATTTT. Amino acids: CASSPRLAGDTDTQYF.

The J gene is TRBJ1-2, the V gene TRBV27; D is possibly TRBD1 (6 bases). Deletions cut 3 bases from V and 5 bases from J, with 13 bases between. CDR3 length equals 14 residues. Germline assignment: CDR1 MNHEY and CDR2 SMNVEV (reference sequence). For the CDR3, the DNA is TGTGCCAGCAGTTTCGCAGGGGCTCAGTATGGCTACACCTTC. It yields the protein CASSFAGAQYGYTF.